This is a list of T cell receptor beta chains from one sample in a study of PD-L1 blockade in urothelial cancer. Measured with immunoSEQ multiplex PCR; TCRdb has only the in-frame clones, and not every one. This sample yields roughly 67,000 clones, of which around 85% are seen a single time; more than 13% belongs to the top ten. Material: PBMCs, obtained around atezolizumab (anti-PD-L1) treatment. The receptor set was obtained from a man in his 60s with urothelial cancer. Both conserved end residues are part of each CDR3. The D gene is left open where the match is weak. The size entry is marked missing in some rows and otherwise reads once, few, many or a size class.

J gene	D gene	clone size	V gene	CDR3 protein	CDR3 DNA
TRBJ1-3	NA	NA	TRBV21-1	CASSGPEGVSGNTIYF	TGTGCCAGCAGCGGGCCAGAGGGGGTCTCTGGAAACACCATATATTTT
TRBJ1-2	TRBD1	NA	TRBV19	CASSIQGESYGYTF	TGTGCCAGTAGTATTCAGGGGGAATCCTATGGCTACACCTTC
TRBJ2-7	TRBD1	NA	TRBV28	CASSLQGVWDEQYF	TGTGCCAGCAGTTTGCAGGGGGTGTGGGACGAGCAGTACTTC
TRBJ2-1	TRBD1	NA	TRBV7-8	CASSPVGGQGNNEQFF	TGTGCCAGCAGCCCAGTGGGTGGACAGGGCAACAATGAGCAGTTCTTC
TRBJ2-7	NA	NA	TRBV4-1	CASSPPGHGYEQYF	TGCGCCAGCAGCCCACCGGGACACGGGTACGAGCAGTACTTC
TRBJ2-5	TRBD2	NA	TRBV28	CASRGTSGGETQYF	TGTGCCAGCAGGGGGACTAGCGGGGGAGAGACCCAGTACTTC
TRBJ2-2	TRBD1	NA	TRBV7-7	CASSLTRGTGELFF	TGTGCTAGCAGCTTAACCAGGGGGACCGGGGAGCTGTTTTTT
TRBJ2-5	TRBD2	NA	TRBV29-1	CSVEYLAGGRETQYF	TGCAGCGTTGAGTACCTAGCGGGGGGCCGGGAGACCCAGTACTTC
TRBJ1-5	NA	NA	TRBV15	CATTQGVMGNQPQHF	TGTGCCACCACCCAAGGGGTGATGGGCAATCAGCCCCAGCATTTT
TRBJ1-6	NA	NA	TRBV5-8	CASNQWPRYNSPLHF	TGTGCCAGCAACCAGTGGCCCCGTTATAATTCACCCCTCCACTTT
TRBJ2-1	TRBD2	NA	TRBV6-4	CASSPSGVSYNEQFF	TGTGCCAGCTCACCTAGCGGGGTATCCTACAATGAGCAGTTCTTC
TRBJ2-3	NA	NA	TRBV5-6	CASSFDRTPSTDTQYF	TGTGCCAGCAGCTTCGACAGAACCCCAAGCACAGATACGCAGTATTTT
TRBJ2-1	NA	NA	TRBV5-1	CASSVNSGTNNEQFF	TGCGCCAGCAGCGTTAATAGCGGAACTAATAATGAGCAGTTCTTC
TRBJ2-7	TRBD2	NA	TRBV7-2	CASSLVGTSRGEQYF	TGTGCCAGCAGCTTAGTAGGGACTAGTCGGGGCGAGCAGTACTTC
TRBJ1-5	NA	once	TRBV19	CASSILFGYQPQHF	TGTGCCAGTAGTATACTGTTCGGTTATCAGCCCCAGCATTTT
TRBJ1-2	NA	NA	TRBV15	CATSGTGNYGYTF	TGTGCCACCAGCGGTACAGGGAACTATGGCTACACCTTC
TRBJ2-7	NA	NA	TRBV7-2	CASSSQGQNTYEQYF	TGTGCCAGCAGCTCACAGGGTCAGAACACCTACGAGCAGTACTTC
TRBJ2-3	NA	once	TRBV6-1	CASSRTEGTDTQYF	TGTGCCAGCAGTCGGACAGAAGGCACAGATACGCAGTATTTT
TRBJ2-7	NA	NA	TRBV6-5	CASSSSYSSYEQYF	TGTGCCAGCAGTTCGTCCTACAGCTCCTACGAGCAGTACTTC
TRBJ1-5	NA	NA	TRBV6-1	CASDLNAGFQPQHF	TGTGCCAGCGATTTAAATGCAGGGTTTCAGCCCCAGCATTTT
TRBJ2-5	TRBD2	once	TRBV11-3	CASSSGLAGGTQETQYF	TGTGCCAGCAGCTCGGGACTAGCGGGGGGCACACAAGAGACCCAGTACTTC
TRBJ2-5	NA	once	TRBV30	CAWSHGFDQETQYF	TGTGCCTGGAGCCACGGGTTTGATCAAGAGACCCAGTACTTC
TRBJ1-2	NA	NA	TRBV23-1	CASSSTVYGYTF	TGCGCCAGCAGTTCGACAGTCTATGGCTACACCTTC
TRBJ2-2	NA	NA	TRBV6-1	CASSELSRGELFF	TGTGCCAGCAGTGAGCTCTCTCGGGGGGAGCTGTTTTTT
TRBJ2-3	TRBD2	NA	TRBV6-1	CASSKEGLAGLGSTDTQYF	TGTGCCAGCAGTAAAGAGGGACTAGCGGGGCTGGGTAGCACAGATACGCAGTATTTT
TRBJ1-3	TRBD1	NA	TRBV30	CAWNPGNRGGNTIYF	TGTGCCTGGAATCCCGGGAACAGGGGTGGAAACACCATATATTTT
TRBJ1-6	NA	few	TRBV4-2	CASSQDLQNSPLHF	TGTGCCAGCAGCCAAGATCTCCAGAATTCACCCCTCCACTTT
TRBJ2-2	TRBD2	once	TRBV9	CASSATSGGNTGELFF	TGTGCCAGCAGCGCCACTAGCGGGGGGAACACCGGGGAGCTGTTTTTT
TRBJ1-2	NA	NA	TRBV30	CAWSPRGDAGYTF	TGTGCCTGGAGTCCCCGGGGGGACGCTGGCTACACCTTC
TRBJ2-2	NA	NA	TRBV9	CASKGTDTGELFF	TGTGCCAGCAAGGGGACTGACACCGGGGAGCTGTTTTTT
TRBJ2-5	TRBD1	NA	TRBV6-4	CASRGPGQKKETQYF	TGTGCCAGCAGAGGACCGGGACAGAAAAAAGAGACCCAGTACTTC
TRBJ2-3	TRBD2	NA	TRBV7-9	CASSSQRGGSVPQYF	TGTGCCAGCAGTTCCCAGCGGGGGGGCTCTGTCCCGCAGTATTTT
TRBJ1-6	TRBD1	NA	TRBV6-5	CASSPPGQGTSPLHF	TGTGCCAGCAGCCCCCCGGGACAGGGGACGAGTCCCCTCCACTTT
TRBJ2-3	TRBD1	once	TRBV11-3	CASSLDGTATDTQYF	TGTGCCAGCAGCCTAGACGGGACAGCCACAGATACGCAGTATTTT
TRBJ1-6	NA	NA	TRBV11-2	CASSLDRAYNSPLHF	TGTGCCAGCAGCTTAGACAGGGCTTACAATTCACCCCTCCACTTT
TRBJ1-6	NA	NA	TRBV11-1	CASRKGANYNSPLHF	TGTGCCAGCAGGAAAGGGGCAAACTATAATTCACCCCTCCACTTT
TRBJ1-1	TRBD1	NA	TRBV30	CAWENHRDRVRGTEAFF	TGTGCCTGGGAGAACCACCGGGACAGGGTCCGGGGCACTGAAGCTTTCTTT
TRBJ1-2	NA	NA	TRBV28	CASSFGRNLNYGYTF	TGTGCCAGCAGTTTTGGCAGGAACCTCAACTATGGCTACACCTTC
TRBJ2-6	TRBD1	NA	TRBV5-4	CASSWTGAFSGANVLTF	TGTGCCAGCAGCTGGACAGGGGCTTTCTCTGGGGCCAACGTCCTGACTTTC
TRBJ2-1	NA	NA	TRBV6-1	CASESGQIYNEQFF	TGTGCCAGCGAGTCGGGTCAGATCTACAATGAGCAGTTCTTC
TRBJ2-7	TRBD1	few	TRBV5-1	CASSRDSPRDEQYF	TGCGCCAGCAGCCGGGACAGCCCAAGGGACGAGCAGTACTTC
TRBJ2-1	NA	NA	TRBV5-1	CASSLVLRSYNEQFF	TGCGCCAGCAGCTTGGTTCTCCGCTCCTACAATGAGCAGTTCTTC
TRBJ1-2	NA	few	TRBV6-6	CASKQAYGYTF	TGTGCCAGCAAACAGGCCTATGGCTACACCTTC